The 17 T cell receptor beta chains in this list originate from one sample, sequenced in a study of early T cells in non-severe SARS-CoV-2 infection. TCRdb fed the 5' RACE reads into MiXCR, producing one record per CDR3 protein. The table records 55,000 to 75,000 distinct CDR3 sequences, more than 9% of them present only once. The sequenced sample consisted of whole blood. Receptors were obtained from an adult who was a healthcare worker with PCR-confirmed SARS-CoV-2 infection or an uninfected control (not recorded which).

There are a few counts of this clonotype. The chain recombines TRBV2 with TRBJ1-3; D remains unclear. Germline CDR1 is SNHLY and CDR2 is FYNNEI. This CDR3 is built from 12 residues. Trimming shortened V by 9 bases and J by 7 bases, and 13 bases separated the two germline ends. The CDR3 DNA reads as TGTGCCAGTAAAACTCCTCGCAACACCATATATTTT. Its protein is CASKTPRNTIYF.

This clonotype was counted between two and nine times. The V gene is TRBV5-1, the J gene TRBJ2-2; unclear D gene. The CDR3 length is 14 residues. The germline V gene encodes CDR1 SGHRS and CDR2 YFSETQ. Trimming took off 0 bases at V and 4 bases at J, with 7 bases between the two ends. The CDR3 bases are TGCGCCAGCAGCTTGGCCGATTTCACCGGGGAGCTGTTTTTT. Translated, it gives CASSLADFTGELFF.

The chain recombines TRBV29-1 with TRBJ2-5; weak D call: TRBD2 (6 bases). The CDR3 contains 11 residues. V was cut by 5 bases and J by 5 bases, with 9 bases left in between. Per the germline V gene, CDR1 is SQVTM and CDR2 is ANQGSEA. The CDR3 loop is CSVYGSETQYF. The CDR3 DNA is TGCAGCGTTTACGGGAGCGAGACCCAGTACTTC.

The chain uses TRBV7-9 and TRBJ2-2; D is possibly TRBD2 (6 bases). The germline gives CDR1 SEHNR, CDR2 FQNEAQ (reference sequence). V lost 3 bases and J 0 bases, leaving 14 bases between the germline ends. The CDR3 is made up of 17 amino acids. CDR3 loop: CASSFPRRRANTGELFF. The CDR3, as DNA: TGTGCCAGCAGCTTCCCGCGAAGGAGGGCGAACACCGGGGAGCTGTTTTTT. The full variable domain, its missing parts supplied by reference TRBV7-9 and TRBJ2-2, is DTGVSQNPRHKITKRGQNVTFRCDPISEHNRLYWYRQTLGQGPEFLTYFQNEAQLEKSRLLSDRFSAERPKGSFSTLEIQRTEQGDSAMYLCASSFPRRRANTGELFFGEGSRLTVL.

The chain joins TRBV28 to TRBJ1-4, with 7 bases lining up with TRBD1. The CDR3 extends over 15 amino acids. Losses at the gene ends were 4 bases for V and 3 bases for J; bases not matched to a gene: 5. The germline V gene has CDR1 MDHEN and CDR2 SYDVKM. The CDR3 protein is CASSSYQGANEKLFF. CDR3 nucleotides: TGTGCCAGCAGTTCCTACCAGGGGGCTAATGAAAAACTGTTTTTT.

In its sample, this clonotype was seen many times. This sequence joins TRBV20-1 and TRBJ2-1; tentatively, D is TRBD2 (5 bases). V was trimmed by 6 bases and J by 9 bases, leaving 12 bases between them. Germline CDR1 DFQATT, CDR2 SNEGSKA (reference sequence). The CDR3 is 11 amino acids. The CDR3 region is CSAWGETEQFF. Written as DNA, the CDR3 is TGCAGTGCCTGGGGAGAGACTGAGCAGTTCTTC.

V and J are TRBV5-4 and TRBJ2-7; tentative D call: TRBD2 (6 bases). The CDR3 is 14 amino acids. The V end was cut by 1 base, the J end by 6 bases, with 14 bases between. Germline V gene sequence: CDR1 SGHNT, CDR2 YYREEE (reference sequence). The CDR3 sequence: CASSLSGEESEQYF. CDR3 nucleotide sequence: TGTGCCAGCAGCTTGTCTGGGGAGGAGAGCGAGCAGTACTTC. The full variable domain, completed using reference TRBV5-4 and TRBJ2-7, is ETGVTQSPTHLIKTRGQQVTLRCSSQSGHNTVSWYQQALGQGPQFIFQYYREEENGRGNFPPRFSGLQFPNYSSELNVNALELDDSALYLCASSLSGEESEQYFGPGTRLTVT.

This rearrangement joins TRBV27 to TRBJ2-7; the match to TRBD1 covers 8 bases. The CDR3 is 17 amino acids. Germline CDR1 reads MNHEY; CDR2 reads SMNVEV (reference sequence). The ends lost 2 bases at V and 0 bases at J; junction bases unmatched: 9. CDR3 protein: CASSLKGPTGVSYEQYF. Written as DNA, the CDR3 is TGTGCCAGCAGTTTAAAAGGGCCGACAGGGGTCTCCTACGAGCAGTACTTC.

This clonotype was observed a few times. V gene TRBV23-1 combines with J gene TRBJ2-5, with TRBD2 matching 8 bases. Being an ORF, TRBV23-1 has a function that is uncertain. The V and J ends lost 0 bases and 2 bases, in that order; junction bases with no gene match: 8. The CDR3 sequence is 17 residues long. The CDR3 nucleotides are TGCGCCAGCAGTCAATCGCCGAGGCTAGCGGGTCAAGAGACCCAGTACTTC. This gives the protein CASSQSPRLAGQETQYF.

This clonotype was detected a few times. The chain links TRBV15 to TRBJ1-5; no clear D. There are 18 residues in the CDR3. V lost 0 bases, J lost 2 bases, and 17 bases lay in between. Germline-derived CDR1 and CDR2 are LNHNV and YYDKDF (reference sequence). The chain's CDR3 is CATSRDRQAYGGNQPQHF. The DNA for the CDR3 is TGTGCCACCAGCAGAGACAGACAAGCCTATGGTGGCAATCAGCCCCAGCATTTT. The variable domain in full, completed from reference TRBV15 and TRBJ1-5, reads DAMVIQNPRYQVTQFGKPVTLSCSQTLNHNVMYWYQQKSSQAPKLLFHYYDKDFNNEADTPDNFQSRRPNTSFCFLDIRSPGLGDTAMYLCATSRDRQAYGGNQPQHFGDGTRLSIL.

This chain connects TRBV9 to TRBJ1-6; D remains ambiguous. The V gene's germline CDR1 is SGDLS and CDR2 YYNGEE. The CDR3 has 13 amino acids. Trimming took 0 bases from V and 11 from J, leaving 9 bases between them. The CDR3: CASSVEAQTPLHF. CDR3 coding DNA: TGTGCCAGCAGCGTAGAGGCACAGACACCCCTCCACTTT.

This clonotype was detected a few times. This chain links TRBV2 with TRBJ2-2; D is undetermined. There are 12 residues in the CDR3. Trimming removed 3 bases from V and 6 bases from J, with 5 bases in between. Germline V gene lookup returns CDR1 SNHLY and CDR2 FYNNEI. The CDR3 reads CASSDSSGELFF. The CDR3 DNA reads as TGTGCCAGCAGTGACAGTTCCGGGGAGCTGTTTTTT.

This chain joins TRBV4-2 and TRBJ2-1, with 7 bases aligning to TRBD2. The V and J ends lost 0 bases and 10 bases, in that order; junction bases with no gene match: 6. CDR1 and CDR2 (germline): LGHNA, YNFKEQ. This CDR3 contains 14 residues. DNA of the CDR3: TGTGCCAGCAGCCAAGATAGACTAGCAGAGGAGCAGTTCTTC. Translated: CASSQDRLAEEQFF.

J is TRBJ2-1 and V is TRBV20-1, with 11 nucleotides matching TRBD2. The CDR3 totals 15 residues. Per the germline V gene, CDR1 is DFQATT and CDR2 is SNEGSKA (reference sequence). The ends lost 6 bases at V and 4 bases at J; junction bases unmatched: 8. The CDR3 region is CSALTASGGYNEQFF. CDR3 sequence (DNA): TGCAGTGCCCTAACGGCTAGCGGGGGGTACAATGAGCAGTTCTTC.

This clonotype was recorded a few times. The chain links TRBV5-1 to TRBJ2-7; D is uncertain. V shed 2 bases and J shed 0 bases, with 12 bases lying between them. CDR1 and CDR2 (germline): SGHRS, YFSETQ. This CDR3 spans 15 amino acids. This chain's CDR3 is CASSLRSMSSYEQYF. CDR3 coding DNA: TGCGCCAGCAGCTTAAGAAGCATGTCCTCCTACGAGCAGTACTTC.

This clonotype was observed a few times. The chain combines TRBV7-9 with TRBJ2-3; D is uncertain. Germline CDR1 and CDR2: SEHNR and FQNEAQ (reference sequence). V shed 3 bases and J shed 6 bases, with 7 bases lying between them. CDR3 length equals 12 residues. CDR3 amino acids: CASSFILDTQYF. CDR3 DNA sequence: TGTGCCAGCAGCTTTATACTGGATACGCAGTATTTT.

The V call is TRBV11-2, the J call TRBJ2-1, with 7 bases lining up with TRBD2. V shed 6 bases and J 7 bases; nucleotides not matched to a gene: 9. CDR3 length: 14 residues. Germline lookup yields CDR1 SGHAT and CDR2 FQNNGV. CDR3 nucleotide sequence: TGTGCCAGCAGTATTCTGCGGGGGTATAATGAGCAGTTCTTC. Translated, it gives CASSILRGYNEQFF. The full variable domain, in which reference TRBV11-2 and TRBJ2-1 provide the parts outside the CDR3, is EAGVAQSPRYKIIEKRQSVAFWCNPISGHATLYWYQQILGQGPKLLIQFQNNGVVDDSQLPKDRFSAERLKGVDSTLKIQPAKLEDSAVYLCASSILRGYNEQFFGPGTRLTVL.